The clone carrying this TCR beta chain was seen a few times. Its antigen is still unknown. The 5'RACE template-switching step produced TCR cDNA and added a universal primer site and UMIs. TCRdb reanalysed the 5' RACE reads using MiXCR and keeps one entry per CDR3 protein. The sample contains under 700,000 distinct CDR3 sequences, around a sixth of which appear only once. Germline CDR1 is SGHTA and CDR2 is FQGNSA. CDR3 size: 13 residues. V was shortened by 1 base and J by 6 bases, with 10 bases between the two germline ends. This sample was taken from a study of T cells after yellow fever vaccination. Study-level findings and limits: Secondary responses were weaker yet peaked faster, day 5 versus 15.

The receptor comes from a man between 18 and 29 years old who received the YFV17D yellow fever vaccine. The genes are TRBV7-2 and TRBJ2-7; D ambiguous. Specimen: PBMCs, collected about 5 days after the first yellow fever vaccination. CDR3 protein: CASSLGQWSEQYV. Here the CDR3 DNA reads TGTGCCAGCAGCTTAGGGCAATGGAGCGAGCAGTACGTC.